Sequencing of this T cell receptor beta chain was carried out in a study of CD8 T cells in Susac syndrome. Study-wide results and limits: The CD4+ T cell repertoires in Susac syndrome were not clonally expanded.

V dropped 0 bases and J dropped 2 bases, with 12 bases sitting between them. In germline, CDR1 is MNHNY, CDR2 SVGAGI (reference sequence). The CDR3 totals 16 residues. An input of about 0.5 to 1 ug of RNA was subjected to reverse transcription using random hexamers. One entry per CDR3 protein, called by TCRdb with MiXCR from the immunoSEQ multiplex PCR reads. The repertoire has over 150,000 distinct CDR3 sequences, roughly 95% of them found once; the top ten carry less than 0.15%. Worth noting for this clonotype: Its cognate antigen is unknown.

V gene TRBV6-6 combines with J gene TRBJ2-3; the D gene is possibly TRBD1 (5 bases). Sequencing input: CD4+ T cells from PBMCs. The source is a human donor with Susac syndrome. The CDR3 DNA follows: TGTGCCAGCAGTTACTCAGTAGACAGCTCCACAGATACGCAGTATTTT. Translating gives CASSYSVDSSTDTQYF.